Sequencing of this T cell receptor (beta chain) was carried out in a study of blood T cell repertoires in COVID-19. Ages ranged from roughly 18 to 100 years, with residence in approximately 25 US areas. Authors' analysis steps: Cell counts per sample came from amplifying reference gene primers. Here immunoSEQ multiplex PCR was the method, and the copy in TCRdb shows in-frame clones only, minus some. V, J and clone size are those of that table, while D and trimming were read from the DNA. The sample lists hundreds of thousands of clones, 87% occurring once. The ends were cut back, 6 bases at V and 5 bases at J, with 23 bases in the middle. From germline, CDR1 is MNHEY and CDR2 SMNVEV (reference sequence). The CDR3 covers 17 residues.

The sequenced sample was PBMCs or T cells enriched from blood (not recorded which). The chain has TRBV27 and TRBJ2-1; maybe TRBD2 (6 bases). The TCR originated in a woman in her thirties with acute COVID-19. CDR3 sequence: CASRRSLAAELHNEQFF. The CDR3 nucleotides read TGTGCCAGCAGACGTTCCTTAGCGGCAGAGCTTCACAATGAGCAGTTCTTC.